This is a list of T cell receptor beta chains from one sample in a study of shared clonotypes between healthy human individuals. Measured with immunoSEQ multiplex PCR; TCRdb has only the in-frame clones, and not every one. The sample shows about 180,000 clones, 80% to 95% of them seen only once. The specimen was naive CD4+ T cells sorted from blood. Receptors were obtained from a woman in her twenties or thirties in good health. CDR3s include the opening cysteine and the closing phenylalanine or tryptophan. The D gene is left open where the match is weak. Size is stated for part of the rows, as once, few or many counts, or as a class when the clone is expanded.

clone size	V gene	D gene	CDR3 length	J gene	CDR3 DNA	CDR3 protein
few	TRBV28	-	11	TRBJ2-7	TGTGCCAGCGGCCGCCGTAGCGAGCAGTACTTC	CASGRRSEQYF
-	TRBV11-3	-	14	TRBJ1-1	TGTGCCAGCAGCTTAGGGCCGACGGCCACTGAAGCTTTCTTT	CASSLGPTATEAFF
-	TRBV14	-	13	TRBJ1-2	TGTGCCAGCAGCCAAGGGACAGCCTATGGCTACACCTTC	CASSQGTAYGYTF
-	TRBV19	-	15	TRBJ1-2	TGTGCCAGTAGTAGGGGCGACCTAACAACCTATGGCTACACCTTC	CASSRGDLTTYGYTF
-	TRBV27	-	14	TRBJ1-1	TGTGCCAGCAGCCCGAATTGGGTGATCACTGAAGCTTTCTTT	CASSPNWVITEAFF
once	TRBV6-1	TRBD1	13	TRBJ1-5	TGTGCCAGCAGTGGACAGGGGATTCAGCCCCAGCATTTT	CASSGQGIQPQHF
-	TRBV6-5	TRBD1	14	TRBJ2-7	TGTGCCAGCAGCCGTGGGACAGGGGCCTACGAGCAGTACTTC	CASSRGTGAYEQYF
-	TRBV5-4	-	12	TRBJ1-1	TGTGCCAGCAGCTTGCTGGACACTGAAGCTTTCTTT	CASSLLDTEAFF
once	TRBV28	-	10	TRBJ2-5	TGTGCCAGCAGTCAAGAGACCCAGTACTTC	CASSQETQYF
-	TRBV2	-	14	TRBJ2-3	TGTGCCAGCAGGGCTCGGCGCGCTCCAGATACGCAGTATTTT	CASRARRAPDTQYF
-	TRBV7-3	TRBD1	13	TRBJ1-2	TGTGCCAGCAGCTTAACGCAGGGGGACGGCTACACCTTC	CASSLTQGDGYTF
-	TRBV7-3	TRBD2	17	TRBJ2-3	TGTGCCAGCAGTCAGGGACTAGCGGGAGGCCCCGCGGATACGCAGTATTTT	CASSQGLAGGPADTQYF
-	TRBV29-1	-	14	TRBJ1-1	TGCAGCGTTGTCCCACAGCACATGAACACTGAAGCTTTCTTT	CSVVPQHMNTEAFF
-	TRBV28	-	12	TRBJ2-7	TGTGCCAGCAGTTTACGTATGAGGGAGCAGTACTTC	CASSLRMREQYF
-	TRBV6-5	-	13	TRBJ1-4	TGTGCCAGCAGTTACGGGGAGGGGGAAAAACTGTTTTTT	CASSYGEGEKLFF
-	TRBV6-5	TRBD1	16	TRBJ2-7	TGTGCCAGCAGTTCCCTACCCCGGACAGGGGCCGGGGAGCAGTACTTC	CASSSLPRTGAGEQYF
-	TRBV2	-	15	TRBJ2-7	TGTGCCAGCAGTGGGGGTGGCCTGGGCCCCTACGAGCAGTACTTC	CASSGGGLGPYEQYF
-	TRBV5-4	TRBD2	15	TRBJ2-3	TGTGCCAGCAGCCTCATAGCGGGGGGCACAGATACGCAGTATTTT	CASSLIAGGTDTQYF
-	TRBV27	TRBD2	16	TRBJ2-2	TGTGCCAGCAGTTCCCTAGCGGTCTTGAACACCGGGGAGCTGTTTTTT	CASSSLAVLNTGELFF
-	TRBV19	TRBD1	15	TRBJ1-5	TGTGCCAGTAGCACAGGGGCACATGGCAATCAGCCCCAGCATTTT	CASSTGAHGNQPQHF
-	TRBV19	-	14	TRBJ1-1	TGTGCCAGTAGGTCCCCTCAGGGGAACACTGAAGCTTTCTTT	CASRSPQGNTEAFF
-	TRBV6-1	-	14	TRBJ1-5	TGTGCCAGCAGTGAACACAGCAGCAATCAGCCCCAGCATTTT	CASSEHSSNQPQHF
-	TRBV19	-	15	TRBJ1-5	TGTGCCAGTAGACCAGAGTGGGATATCAATCAGCCCCAGCATTTT	CASRPEWDINQPQHF
-	TRBV28	TRBD2	15	TRBJ2-5	TGTGCCAGCAGTTTCTCTGGGGGGGAAGGAGAGACCCAGTACTTC	CASSFSGGEGETQYF
-	TRBV28	-	13	TRBJ1-2	TGTGCCAGCACCCTGACAGTCCCCTATGGCTACACCTTC	CASTLTVPYGYTF
-	TRBV2	-	15	TRBJ1-5	TGTGCCAGCAGTGAAAGGACGGATAGCAATCAGCCCCAGCATTTT	CASSERTDSNQPQHF
-	TRBV15	-	14	TRBJ2-5	TGTGCCACCAGCAGAGATGTCAGCCAAGAGACCCAGTACTTC	CATSRDVSQETQYF
-	TRBV10-2	TRBD1	12	TRBJ2-7	TGCGCCAGCAGTGGACAGGGTTTCGAGCAGTACTTC	CASSGQGFEQYF
-	TRBV5-1	TRBD2	13	TRBJ2-7	TGCGCCAGCAGCGCCGGTTTGGGCGGGAGCCCGTACTTC	CASSAGLGGSPYF
-	TRBV11-2	-	16	TRBJ2-7	TGTGCCAGCAGCTTAGTGGGTGGCGGGTGGGCCTACGAGCAGTACTTC	CASSLVGGGWAYEQYF
-	TRBV28	-	17	TRBJ2-7	TGTGCCAGCAGTCCTTTTAGTATCCAGGGATTATCTTTCGAGCAGTACTTC	CASSPFSIQGLSFEQYF
-	TRBV7-2	-	13	TRBJ2-7	TGTGCCAGCAGCCGACGACAGACCTACGAGCAGTACTTC	CASSRRQTYEQYF
once	TRBV27	-	15	TRBJ2-7	TGTGCCAGCAGGTCTGACGGTCCTGAAACGTACGAGCAGTACTTC	CASRSDGPETYEQYF
-	TRBV29-1	-	17	TRBJ2-3	TGCAGCGTTGCGCCCAGTTTGCCACCCGGACGAACCGATACGCAGTATTTT	CSVAPSLPPGRTDTQYF
-	TRBV6-5	TRBD2	16	TRBJ2-7	TGTGCCAGCAGTTACCAGACTAGCGGTAGATCCTACGAGCAGTACTTC	CASSYQTSGRSYEQYF
-	TRBV2	-	14	TRBJ1-2	TGTGCCAGCAATCCGAGCTATCTCGCCTATGGCTACACCTTC	CASNPSYLAYGYTF
-	TRBV29-1	-	15	TRBJ1-1	TGCAGCGTGGCACCCTACGTCGTTGATAACACTGAAGCTTTCTTT	CSVAPYVVDNTEAFF
-	TRBV5-5	-	17	TRBJ1-2	TGTGCCAGCAGCTTGGCATTTTACTTAACAGGGATTAGAGGCTACACCTTC	CASSLAFYLTGIRGYTF
-	TRBV6-6	-	13	TRBJ2-7	TGTGCCAGCAGTGCCTTTAACAGTTACGAGCAGTACTTC	CASSAFNSYEQYF
-	TRBV11-2	-	17	TRBJ2-6	TGTGCCAGCAGGGGCACAGGAGAGAGCTCTGGGGCCAACGTCCTGACTTTC	CASRGTGESSGANVLTF
-	TRBV19	TRBD1	16	TRBJ2-2	TGTGCCAGTAGTTCTCGACAGGGGGCGGTTCCCGGGGAGCTGTTTTTT	CASSSRQGAVPGELFF
-	TRBV14	TRBD2	16	TRBJ2-7	TGTGCCAGCAGCCAAGACGGACTAGCGGATATATACGAGCAGTACTTC	CASSQDGLADIYEQYF
-	TRBV18	-	14	TRBJ2-1	TGTGCCAGCTCAAAGGTAACAGGAGATAATGAGCAGTTCTTC	CASSKVTGDNEQFF
once	TRBV27	-	12	TRBJ2-5	TGTGCCAGCAGTGCTAACCACGCCCACCAGTACTTC	CASSANHAHQYF
-	TRBV18	TRBD2	15	TRBJ2-7	TGTGCCAGCTCACCCACAGCGGGAGGGCCCTACGAGCAGTACTTC	CASSPTAGGPYEQYF
-	TRBV7-9	TRBD1	15	TRBJ1-1	TGTGCCAGCAGCAGGCCTGGGACAGGGGGCACTGAAGCTTTCTTT	CASSRPGTGGTEAFF
-	TRBV28	-	14	TRBJ2-7	TGTGCCAGCAGTTTACGGGGGATATTCTACGAGCAGTACTTC	CASSLRGIFYEQYF
-	TRBV2	-	16	TRBJ2-7	TGTGCCAGCAGTGACGAGGAAAGGGCGAGCTCCTACGAGCAGTACTTC	CASSDEERASSYEQYF
-	TRBV28	TRBD1	16	TRBJ1-3	TGTGCCAGCAGTCCCCTGGACAGGTCCTCTGGAAACACCATATATTTT	CASSPLDRSSGNTIYF
-	TRBV9	TRBD2	14	TRBJ2-7	TGTGCCAGCAGCGTAGCCAGCGGGAGTGGTGAGCAGTACTTC	CASSVASGSGEQYF
-	TRBV1	-	19	TRBJ1-5	TGCACCAGCAGCCAAGCAGGACAGCTGGAACTCCTTAGCAATCAGCCCCAGCATTTT	CTSSQAGQLELLSNQPQHF
once	TRBV5-1	-	16	TRBJ1-2	TGCGCCAGCAGCCCCCACCCCAGGGACCTTAACTATGGCTACACCTTC	CASSPHPRDLNYGYTF
-	TRBV4-1	-	14	TRBJ1-2	TGCGCCAGCAGCCAAATGGGACTGAAATATGGCTACACCTTC	CASSQMGLKYGYTF
-	TRBV15	TRBD2	16	TRBJ2-7	TGTGCCACCAGCAGAGCTGGCGGGAGAGTAGGTTACGAGCAGTACTTC	CATSRAGGRVGYEQYF
-	TRBV5-1	-	15	TRBJ2-2	TGCGCCAGCAGCTTGGGACAGGAGAACACCGGGGAGCTGTTTTTT	CASSLGQENTGELFF